One and the same sample provided the 24 T cell receptor beta chains below, sequenced in a study of T cell clonality in common variable immunodeficiency (dated by TCRdb to between 2014 and 2017). Libraries came from the immunoSEQ multiplex PCR assay. In TCRdb, the immuneACCESS table is reduced to in-frame sequences with V and J assigned. These tables do not hold every clone; where another copy was compared, an unresolved V gene accounts for under half, and the others remain unexplained. With fewer than 15,000 clones recorded, this sample contains no clone counted only once. Approximately 6.9% of the sample is taken by the ten largest. No antigen has been identified for these receptors. The research as a whole found: Fewer deletions and N-nucleotide insertions were reportedly observed in CVID TCRbeta sequences, and highly modified clones with 13 or more V deletions were reportedly absent from CVID TCRbeta sequences.

The sample comprised peripheral blood mononuclear cells. Source of these receptors: a human donor with common variable immunodeficiency.

This clone qualifies as medium-sized (0.01 to 0.1%). The missing CDR3 end, 3 residues past where the read stops, is filled in from the germline J gene. The gene calls are TRBV20-1 and TRBJ1-2; D gene unclear. CDR1 and CDR2 (germline): DFQATT, SNEGSKA (reference sequence). CDR3 length equals 12 residues. V dropped 5 bases and J dropped 2 bases, with 9 bases sitting between them. The CDR3 bases that were read are TGCAGTGCTCCTTCTACCAACTATGGC. This codes for CSAPSTNYG. From start to end, the CDR3 is CSAPSTNYGYTF.

This clone was found a few times. The read finishes 3 residues shy of the CDR3 end, and the germline J gene is used to complete it. V gene TRBV20-1 combines with J gene TRBJ2-1, with D possibly TRBD1 on 7 matching bases. The length of the CDR3 is 14 residues. The V end lost 5 bases, the J end lost 0 bases, and 11 bases lay between the germline ends. Looked up from germline, CDR1 is DFQATT and CDR2 is SNEGSKA (reference sequence). The CDR3 here is CSAGGTVSYNEQFF. The sequenced CDR3 bases are TGCAGTGCTGGGGGGACAGTCTCCTACAATGAG.

Points on this clone: The read terminates 3 residues before the CDR3 end, so the remaining end is supplied by the germline J gene. The chain joins TRBV19 to TRBJ2-1, with D possibly being TRBD2 (7 bases). The CDR3 extends over 18 amino acids. V was pared by 4 bases and J by 0 bases, with 19 bases between. Germline assignment: CDR1 LNHDA and CDR2 SQIVND (reference sequence). The CDR3 DNA, read in part, is TGTGCCAGTAGTACTCCTCAGGGGCGGGGGAGCTCCTACAATGAG. Translated, it gives CASSTPQGRGSSYNE. The complete CDR3 reads CASSTPQGRGSSYNEQFF.

On this clone: The read gets to within 3 residues of the CDR3 end, and the germline J gene fills in the rest. This chain links TRBV5-1 with TRBJ1-6; D might be TRBD1 (5 bases). Germline CDR1 and CDR2: SGHRS and YFSETQ. V dropped 3 bases and J dropped 1 base, with 14 bases sitting between them. The CDR3 runs to 17 residues. Incomplete CDR3 DNA: TGCGCCAGCAGCTGGACAAGCACCCTTTCCTATAATTCACCC. Its translation: CASSWTSTLSYNSP. The whole CDR3 is CASSWTSTLSYNSPLHF.

A few counts support this clone. The CDR3 goes on 3 residues after the read ends, and that part is filled in from the germline J gene. The chain employs TRBV6-1 and TRBJ2-1, with TRBD1 as a possible D gene (5 bases). This CDR3 is 16 amino acids long. Germline values: CDR1 MNHNS, CDR2 SASEGT. The V end lost 1 base, the J end lost 3 bases, and 13 bases lay between the germline ends. CDR3 protein: CASSEGRDTVYNEQFF. CDR3 DNA (partial): TGTGCCAGCAGTGAAGGCAGGGATACGGTCTACAATGAG.

This clone was recorded many times. The read finishes 3 residues shy of the CDR3 end, and the germline J gene is used to complete it. The chain employs TRBV6-2 or TRBV6-3 and TRBJ1-5; no firm D call. The CDR3 covers 15 residues. Germline CDR1 and CDR2: MNHEY and SVGEGT. Trimming left V 4 bases short and J 7 bases short, with 17 bases between. The CDR3 loop is CASSSVYRGNQPQHF. Partial CDR3 DNA: TGTGCCAGCAGTTCGGTCTATCGGGGTAACCAGCCC.

This clone was picked up a small number of times. The sequence runs out 3 residues before the end of the CDR3; the remainder is reconstructed from the germline J gene. The genes are TRBV7-2 and TRBJ1-2; 8 nucleotides line up with TRBD1. Germline V CDR1 and CDR2: SGHTA, FQGNSA. This CDR3 has 14 amino acids. The CDR3 DNA, read in part, is TGTGCCAGCAGCTTAGGTGACAGGGGTTTAGGC. Translation gives CASSLGDRGLG. The complete CDR3 protein is CASSLGDRGLGYTF.

This clone was observed a handful of times. The sequence runs out 3 residues before the end of the CDR3; the remainder is reconstructed from the germline J gene. The genes are TRBV30 and TRBJ2-7; 8 bases agree with TRBD2. Germline V gene sequence: CDR1 GTSNPN, CDR2 SVGIG (reference sequence). CDR3 length equals 13 residues. Partial CDR3 DNA: TGTTCCTTGAGCGTTAGCGGGGCCTACGAG. Its translation: CSLSVSGAYE. The full CDR3 protein reads CSLSVSGAYEQYF.

With respect to this clone: From the germline J gene comes the end of the CDR3, since the read stops 3 residues before it. V gene TRBV6-2 or TRBV6-3 combines with J gene TRBJ2-1; 10 nucleotides agree with TRBD2. The CDR3 contains 14 residues. With 6 bases clipped from V and 7 bases from J, the junction kept 6 bases outside the gene matches. Germline V lookup: CDR1 MNHEY, CDR2 SVGEGT. Here the CDR3 reads CASSYSGGHNEQFF. The sequenced part of the CDR3 DNA is TGTGCCAGCAGCTATAGCGGGGGGCATAATGAG.

This clone has more than one count but fewer than ten. CDR3 amino acids: CASRETSGGAYEQYF. The DNA read from the CDR3 is TGTGCCAGCAGGGAGACTAGCGGGGGGGCTTACGAG. V is TRBV2 and J is TRBJ2-7, with 14 bases identical to TRBD2. The sequence runs out 3 residues before the end of the CDR3; the remainder is reconstructed from the germline J gene. Germline CDR1 SNHLY, CDR2 FYNNEI. The CDR3 contains 15 residues. The junction had 5 bases not matched to a gene; V was cut back by 6 bases and J by 4 bases.

The table lists this clone with many counts. The CDR3 is cut off 3 residues early in the read; its end comes from the germline J gene. The rearrangement joins TRBV7-6 to TRBJ2-5; 8 nucleotides match TRBD1. J lost 3 bases, V lost 2 bases, and 8 bases had no gene match. Germline CDR1 is SGHVS and CDR2 is FNYEAQ. This CDR3 region has 16 residues. This CDR3 is CASSLLPGQGKETQYF. Partial CDR3 DNA: TGTGCCAGCAGCTTACTCCCAGGACAGGGAAAAGAGACC. Using reference TRBV7-6 and TRBJ2-5 for the parts outside the CDR3, the full variable domain is GAGVSQSPRYKVTKRGQDVALRCDPISGHVSLYWYRQALGQGPEFLTYFNYEAQQDKSGLPNDRFSAERPEGSISTLTIQRTEQRDSAMYRCASSLLPGQGKETQYFGPGTRLLVL.

Comment on this clone: The sequence runs out 3 residues before the end of the CDR3; the remainder is reconstructed from the germline J gene. J is TRBJ2-2 and V is TRBV7-7; 10 bases fit TRBD1. This CDR3 spans 18 amino acids. Germline CDR1 is SSHAT and CDR2 is FNYEAQ (reference sequence). V was clipped by 4 bases and J by 6 bases; unmatched bases: 14. Incomplete CDR3 DNA: TGTGCCAGCAGCTCAGTCCCGACAGGGGGCGTGATACCCGGGGAG. Translated, it gives CASSSVPTGGVIPGE. The full CDR3 reads CASSSVPTGGVIPGELFF.

A word on this clone: The sequenced fragment ends 3 residues before the CDR3 boundary, so the rest is inferred from the germline J gene. This chain uses TRBV20-1 with TRBJ2-3; TRBD2 might be the D (6 bases). This CDR3 contains 14 residues. V lost 3 bases and J 0 bases, leaving 10 bases between the germline ends. Looked up from germline, CDR1 is DFQATT and CDR2 is SNEGSKA (reference sequence). CDR3 sequence: CSASLGGSTDTQYF. The CDR3 bases that were read are TGCAGTGCTAGCCTCGGGGGTAGCACAGATACG.

This clone was observed many times. The read falls 3 residues short of the CDR3 end, and the missing part is taken from the germline J gene. V usage is TRBV30 and J usage is TRBJ1-4; D is undetermined. In germline, CDR1 is GTSNPN, CDR2 SVGIG (reference sequence). There are 11 residues in the CDR3. Trimming pared 4 bases from V and 8 bases from J, leaving 8 bases between. This CDR3 reads CAWTLQEKLFF. The part of the CDR3 DNA that was read is TGTGCCTGGACCCTACAGGAAAAA.

This clone has a handful of counts. The read stops 3 residues short of the end of the CDR3; the missing end is completed from the germline J gene. The chain joins TRBV19 to TRBJ2-4, with D possibly TRBD1 on 5 matching bases. Germline assignment: CDR1 LNHDA and CDR2 SQIVND (reference sequence). The length of the CDR3 is 14 residues. Trimming left V 5 bases short and J 0 bases short, with 8 bases between. The part of the CDR3 DNA that was read is TGTGCCAGTAGTGACAGATTAGCCAAAAACATT. Translating gives CASSDRLAKNI. The whole CDR3 sequence is CASSDRLAKNIQYF.

About this clone: The CDR3 end falls 3 residues outside the read, so it is completed with the germline J gene. This sequence joins TRBV18 and TRBJ2-1; D tentatively fits TRBD1 or TRBD2 (5 bases each). Deletions cut 8 bases from V and 5 bases from J, with 22 bases between. The germline CDR1 and CDR2 sequences are KGHSH and LQKENI. The CDR3 length is 16 residues. CDR3: CASAPAGSRKDNEQFF. CDR3 DNA, as far as it was read: TGTGCCAGCGCCCCGGCAGGGAGCAGGAAAGACAATGAG.

This clone is deemed medium-sized. The CDR3 end falls 3 residues outside the read, so it is completed with the germline J gene. This rearrangement joins TRBV2 to TRBJ1-1; 7 nucleotides agree with TRBD1. Losses at the gene ends were 6 bases for V and 7 bases for J; bases not matched to a gene: 5. CDR1 is SNHLY, CDR2 FYNNEI, per germline. The CDR3 has 12 amino acids. CDR3 DNA, as far as it was read: TGTGCCAGCAGCGTACAGGGGAATGAA. Translated: CASSVQGNE. The CDR3 in its entirety is CASSVQGNEAFF.

This clone came up a few times. The CDR3 bases that were read are TGTGCCAGCAGCTTTGACTTCCTCCACTACAATGAG. Residues: CASSFDFLHYNE. From start to end, the CDR3 is CASSFDFLHYNEQFF. The rearrangement links TRBV7-9 to TRBJ2-1; no reliable D call. The read finishes 3 residues shy of the CDR3 end, and the germline J gene is used to complete it. Trimming stripped 3 bases from V and 3 bases from J, with 12 bases between. The V gene's germline CDR1 is SEHNR and CDR2 FQNEAQ (reference sequence). This CDR3 has 15 residues.

As regards this clone: The read terminates 3 residues before the CDR3 end, so the remaining end is supplied by the germline J gene. The chain recombines TRBV6-1 with TRBJ1-2, with 8 bases matching TRBD1. The CDR3 spans 16 residues. From germline, CDR1 is MNHNS and CDR2 SASEGT. Trimming cost V 3 bases and J 2 bases; bases outside gene matches: 8. The CDR3 sequence is CASSETRGQGNYGYTF. The covered CDR3 bases are TGTGCCAGCAGTGAGACACGAGGACAGGGCAACTATGGC.

The sample holds many counts of this clone. With the read ending 3 residues before the CDR3 end, the germline J gene is used to fill in that end. This chain uses TRBV5-1 with TRBJ1-1; no firm D call. Trimming pared 0 bases from V and 0 bases from J, leaving 6 bases between. The CDR3 loop spans 14 amino acids. Per the germline V gene, CDR1 is SGHRS and CDR2 is YFSETQ. CDR3: CASSLGPLNTEAFF. The CDR3 bases that were read are TGCGCCAGCAGCTTGGGGCCACTGAACACTGAA.

As to this clone: Coverage ceases 3 residues before the CDR3 finishes, and the germline J gene fills in the end. The chain is built from TRBV7-2 and TRBJ1-5; no reliable D call. The V gene lost 2 bases and the J gene lost 8 bases, with 13 bases spanning the gap. CDR1 is SGHTA, CDR2 FQGNSA, per germline. The CDR3 length is 14 residues. The CDR3 is CASSLNGPGKPQHF. The sequenced CDR3 bases are TGTGCCAGCAGCTTAAATGGGCCGGGGAAGCCC. Full variable domain (rest looked up from reference TRBV7-2 and TRBJ1-5): GAGVSQSPSNKVTEKGKDVELRCDPISGHTALYWYRQSLGQGLEFLIYFQGNSAPDKSGLPSDRFSAERTGGSVSTLTIQRTQQEDSAVYLCASSLNGPGKPQHFGDGTRLSIL.

In its sample, this clone was seen a few times. The CDR3 goes on 3 residues after the read ends, and that part is filled in from the germline J gene. V gene TRBV19 combines with J gene TRBJ1-5; the D gene is possibly TRBD1 (5 bases). The CDR3 has 14 residues. V dropped 4 bases and J dropped 0 bases, with 7 bases sitting between them. The germline CDR1 and CDR2 sequences are LNHDA and SQIVND (reference sequence). Partial CDR3 DNA: TGTGCCAGTAGTAACCAGGGTAGCAATCAGCCC. Its protein product is CASSNQGSNQP. The CDR3, in full, reads CASSNQGSNQPQHF.

This clone was counted only a few times. The read falls 3 residues short of the CDR3 end, and the missing part is taken from the germline J gene. The chain uses TRBV5-1 and TRBJ2-3; D might be TRBD1 (7 bases). Germline loops: CDR1 SGHRS, CDR2 YFSETQ. The CDR3 consists of 14 residues. With 8 bases removed from V and 3 bases from J, the gap between germline ends came to 16 bases. The CDR3 here is CASQPGGRTDTQYF. The covered CDR3 bases are TGCGCCAGTCAACCAGGGGGGAGAACAGATACG.

In its sample, this clone was seen a few times. The missing CDR3 end, 3 residues past where the read stops, is filled in from the germline J gene. V gene TRBV19 combines with J gene TRBJ2-5, with D perhaps TRBD1 (5 bases). The germline gives CDR1 LNHDA, CDR2 SQIVND (reference sequence). V was shortened by 5 bases and J by 5 bases, with 12 bases between the two germline ends. This CDR3 has 13 residues. The CDR3 reads CASSGDSGETQYF. The DNA read from the CDR3 is TGTGCCAGTAGTGGCGACAGTGGGGAGACC.